This T cell receptor (beta chain) was observed in a study of blood T cells in healthy people across ages. Study-wide background: Capture via template switching afforded approximately one barcoded beta molecule per two T cells.

CDR3 length equals 15 residues. V was trimmed by 2 bases and J by 2 bases, leaving 11 bases between them. CDR1 is SGHTA and CDR2 is FQGNSA in the germline V gene. Study-level points and caveats: PBMCs left unsorted prevented a conclusive naive versus antigen-experienced comparison.

This clonotype was counted a single time. Its specificity is not known. A second 7 to 11 cycle PCR used barcoded and J-beta primers. TCRdb used MiXCR to reprocess the 5' RACE reads, holding one entry per CDR3 protein. The sample has 1,300,000 or so distinct CDR3 sequences, approximately 59% seen once; the top ten hold over 5.5%. The sample was blood. The rearrangement joins TRBV7-2 to TRBJ2-3; no clear D. This receptor was taken from a man between 18 and 35 years old in good health. CDR3 sequence (DNA): TGTGCCAGCAGCTTATATTATACCCACACAGATACGCAGTATTTT. This encodes CASSLYYTHTDTQYF. The whole variable domain, filled in from reference TRBV7-2 and TRBJ2-3, reads GAGVSQSPSNKVTEKGKDVELRCDPISGHTALYWYRQSLGQGLEFLIYFQGNSAPDKSGLPSDRFSAERTGGSVSTLTIQRTQQEDSAVYLCASSLYYTHTDTQYFGPGTRLTVL.